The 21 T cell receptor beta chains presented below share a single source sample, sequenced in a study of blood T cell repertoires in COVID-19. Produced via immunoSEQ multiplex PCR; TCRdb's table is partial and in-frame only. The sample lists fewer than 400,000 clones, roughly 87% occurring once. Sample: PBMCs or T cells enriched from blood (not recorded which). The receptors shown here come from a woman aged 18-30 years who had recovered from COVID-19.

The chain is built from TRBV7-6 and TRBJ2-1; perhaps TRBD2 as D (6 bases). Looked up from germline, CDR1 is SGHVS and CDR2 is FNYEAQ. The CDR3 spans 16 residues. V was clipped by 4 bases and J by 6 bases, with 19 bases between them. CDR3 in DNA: TGTGCCAGCAGCTCGACTCGTCGGGAGCTCGGCAATGAGCAGTTCTTC. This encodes CASSSTRRELGNEQFF.

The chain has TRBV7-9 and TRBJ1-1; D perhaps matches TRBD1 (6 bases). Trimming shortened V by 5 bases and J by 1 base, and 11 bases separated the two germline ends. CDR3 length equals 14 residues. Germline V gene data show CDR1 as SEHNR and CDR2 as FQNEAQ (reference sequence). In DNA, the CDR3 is TGTGCCAGCAGCCCTAGGACAGAGAACACTGAAGCTTTCTTT. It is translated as CASSPRTENTEAFF. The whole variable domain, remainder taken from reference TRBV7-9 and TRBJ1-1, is DTGVSQNPRHKITKRGQNVTFRCDPISEHNRLYWYRQTLGQGPEFLTYFQNEAQLEKSRLLSDRFSAERPKGSFSTLEIQRTEQGDSAMYLCASSPRTENTEAFFGQGTRLTVV.

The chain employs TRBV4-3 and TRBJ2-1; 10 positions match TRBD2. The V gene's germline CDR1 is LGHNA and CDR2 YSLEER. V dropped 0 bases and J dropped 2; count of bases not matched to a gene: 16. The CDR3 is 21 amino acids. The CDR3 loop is CASSQDESSGRRISPYNEQFF. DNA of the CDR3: TGCGCCAGCAGCCAAGACGAGTCTAGCGGGAGAAGAATCTCCCCCTACAATGAGCAGTTCTTC.

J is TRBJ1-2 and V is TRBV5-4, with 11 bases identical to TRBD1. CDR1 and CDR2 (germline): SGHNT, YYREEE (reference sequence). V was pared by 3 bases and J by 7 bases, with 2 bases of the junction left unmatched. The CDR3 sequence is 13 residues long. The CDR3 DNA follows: TGTGCCAGCAGCTCAGGGACAGGGGGTGGCTACACCTTC. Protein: CASSSGTGGGYTF.

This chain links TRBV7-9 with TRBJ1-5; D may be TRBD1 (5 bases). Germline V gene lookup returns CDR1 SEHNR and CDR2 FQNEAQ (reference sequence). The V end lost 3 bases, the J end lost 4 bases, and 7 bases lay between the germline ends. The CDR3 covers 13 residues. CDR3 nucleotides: TGTGCCAGCAGCTTCGACAGTAATCAGCCCCAGCATTTT. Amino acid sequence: CASSFDSNQPQHF. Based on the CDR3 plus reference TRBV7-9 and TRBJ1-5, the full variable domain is DTGVSQNPRHKITKRGQNVTFRCDPISEHNRLYWYRQTLGQGPEFLTYFQNEAQLEKSRLLSDRFSAERPKGSFSTLEIQRTEQGDSAMYLCASSFDSNQPQHFGDGTRLSIL.

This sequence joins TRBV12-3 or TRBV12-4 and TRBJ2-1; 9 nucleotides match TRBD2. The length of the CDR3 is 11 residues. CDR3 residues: CGGGVDNEQFF. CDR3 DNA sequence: TGTGGCGGGGGGGTTGACAATGAGCAGTTCTTC.

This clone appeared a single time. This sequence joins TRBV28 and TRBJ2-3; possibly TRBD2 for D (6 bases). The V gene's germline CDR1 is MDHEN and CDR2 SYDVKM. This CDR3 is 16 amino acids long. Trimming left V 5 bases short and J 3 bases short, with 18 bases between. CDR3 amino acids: CASSGLGRDPTDTQYF. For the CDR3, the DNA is TGTGCCAGCAGTGGCCTAGGGCGGGACCCTACAGATACGCAGTATTTT.

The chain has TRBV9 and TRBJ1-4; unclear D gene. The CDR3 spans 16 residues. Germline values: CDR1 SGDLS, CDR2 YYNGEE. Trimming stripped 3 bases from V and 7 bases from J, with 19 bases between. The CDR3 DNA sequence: TGTGCCAGCAGCGCCTCTCGCGGGTACCGCGGTGAAAAACTGTTTTTT. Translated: CASSASRGYRGEKLFF.

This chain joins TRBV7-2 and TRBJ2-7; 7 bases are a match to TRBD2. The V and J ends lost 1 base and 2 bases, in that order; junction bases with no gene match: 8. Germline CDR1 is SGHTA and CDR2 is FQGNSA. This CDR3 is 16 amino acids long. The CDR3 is CASSLVGAGRTYEQYF. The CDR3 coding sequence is TGTGCCAGCAGCTTAGTTGGAGCGGGGAGAACCTACGAGCAGTACTTC.

CDR3 DNA sequence: TGTGCCAGCAGTTTAAGGCAGGGGGGTCCGCCCCAGCATTTT. This sequence encodes CASSLRQGGPPQHF. The rearrangement uses TRBV27 and TRBJ1-5, with TRBD1 matching 7 bases. The CDR3 extends over 14 amino acids. Trimming took 2 bases from V and 9 from J; bases not matched to a gene: 7. Germline V gene data show CDR1 as MNHEY and CDR2 as SMNVEV (reference sequence).

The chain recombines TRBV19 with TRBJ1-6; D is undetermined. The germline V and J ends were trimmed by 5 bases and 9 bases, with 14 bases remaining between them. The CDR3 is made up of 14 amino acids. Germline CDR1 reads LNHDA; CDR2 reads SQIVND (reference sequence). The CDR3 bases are TGTGCCAGTAGTGCCGAAGATACTGGTTCACCCCTCCACTTT. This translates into CASSAEDTGSPLHF. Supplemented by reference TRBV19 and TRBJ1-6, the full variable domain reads DGGITQSPKYLFRKEGQNVTLSCEQNLNHDAMYWYRQDPGQGLRLIYYSQIVNDFQKGDIAEGYSVSREKKESFPLTVTSAQKNPTAFYLCASSAEDTGSPLHFGNGTRLTVT.

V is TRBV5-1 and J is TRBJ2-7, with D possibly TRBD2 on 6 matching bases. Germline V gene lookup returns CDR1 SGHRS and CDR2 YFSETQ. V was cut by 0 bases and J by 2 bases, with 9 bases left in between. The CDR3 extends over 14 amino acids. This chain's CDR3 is CASSLVSGPYEQYF. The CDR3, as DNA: TGCGCCAGCAGCTTGGTGAGCGGGCCCTACGAGCAGTACTTC.

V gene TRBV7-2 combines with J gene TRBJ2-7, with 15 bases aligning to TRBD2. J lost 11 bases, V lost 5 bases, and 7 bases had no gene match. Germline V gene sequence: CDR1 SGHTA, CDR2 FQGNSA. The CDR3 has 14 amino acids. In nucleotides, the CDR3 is TGTGCCAGCAGCGAACGGACTAGCGGGGGGGAGAAGTACTTC. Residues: CASSERTSGGEKYF.

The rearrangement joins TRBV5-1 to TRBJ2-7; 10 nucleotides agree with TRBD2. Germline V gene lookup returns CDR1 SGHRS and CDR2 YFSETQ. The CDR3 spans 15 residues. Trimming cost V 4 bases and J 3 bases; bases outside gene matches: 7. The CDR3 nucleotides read TGCGCCAGCAGCGTGGCAACTAGCGGGAACTACGAGCAGTACTTC. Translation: CASSVATSGNYEQYF.

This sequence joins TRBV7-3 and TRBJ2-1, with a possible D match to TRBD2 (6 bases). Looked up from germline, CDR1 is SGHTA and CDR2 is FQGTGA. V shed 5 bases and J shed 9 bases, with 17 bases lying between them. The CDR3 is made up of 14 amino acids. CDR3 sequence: CASSTEGRSGEQFF. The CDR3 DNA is TGTGCCAGCAGCACCGAGGGGAGGAGCGGTGAGCAGTTCTTC.

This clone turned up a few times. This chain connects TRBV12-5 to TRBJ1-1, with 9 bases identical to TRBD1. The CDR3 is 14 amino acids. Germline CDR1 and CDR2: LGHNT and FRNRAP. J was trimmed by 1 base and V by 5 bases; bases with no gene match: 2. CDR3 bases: TGTGCTAGTGGTCCGGGACAGGGGAACACTGAAGCTTTCTTT. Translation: CASGPGQGNTEAFF.

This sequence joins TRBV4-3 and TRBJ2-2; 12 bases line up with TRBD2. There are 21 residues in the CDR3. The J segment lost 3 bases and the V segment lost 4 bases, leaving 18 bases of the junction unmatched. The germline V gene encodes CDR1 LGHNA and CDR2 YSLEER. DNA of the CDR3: TGCGCCAGCAGCCCCCGCCCCCGACTAGCGGGGGTTCGGGGGGACACCGGGGAGCTGTTTTTT. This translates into CASSPRPRLAGVRGDTGELFF.

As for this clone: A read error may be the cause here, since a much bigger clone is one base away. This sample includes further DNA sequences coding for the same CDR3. The chain's CDR3 is CSVGTGEGYEQYF. The CDR3 DNA reads as TGCAGCGTTGGGACAGGGGAGGGCTACGAGCAGTACTTC. The chain links TRBV29-1 to TRBJ2-7; 9 nucleotides line up with TRBD1. The V segment lost 4 bases and the J segment 3 bases; nucleotides outside the gene matches: 4. CDR1 and CDR2 from the germline V gene are SQVTM and ANQGSEA. This CDR3 region has 13 residues.

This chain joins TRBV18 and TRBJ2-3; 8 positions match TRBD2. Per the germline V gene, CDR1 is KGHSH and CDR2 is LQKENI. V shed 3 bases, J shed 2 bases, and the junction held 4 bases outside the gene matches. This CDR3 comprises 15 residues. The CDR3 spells CASSPVAGSTDTQYF. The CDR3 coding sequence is TGTGCCAGCTCACCTGTAGCGGGGTCCACAGATACGCAGTATTTT.

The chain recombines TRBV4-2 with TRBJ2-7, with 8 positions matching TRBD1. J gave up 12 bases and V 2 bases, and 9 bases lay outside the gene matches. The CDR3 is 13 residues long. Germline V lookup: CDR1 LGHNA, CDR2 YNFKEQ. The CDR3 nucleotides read TGTGCCAGCAGCCAATGGATCGGACAGGGCTTGTACTTC. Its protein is CASSQWIGQGLYF.

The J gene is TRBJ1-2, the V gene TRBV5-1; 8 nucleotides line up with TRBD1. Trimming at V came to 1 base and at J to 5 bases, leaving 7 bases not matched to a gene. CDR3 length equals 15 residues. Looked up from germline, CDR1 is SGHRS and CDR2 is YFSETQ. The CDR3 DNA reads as TGCGCCAGCAGCTTGACGGACAGGGTTTGGTATGGCTACACCTTC. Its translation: CASSLTDRVWYGYTF. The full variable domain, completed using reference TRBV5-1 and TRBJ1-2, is KAGVTQTPRYLIKTRGQQVTLSCSPISGHRSVSWYQQTPGQGLQFLFEYFSETQRNKGNFPGRFSGRQFSNSRSEMNVSTLELGDSALYLCASSLTDRVWYGYTFGSGTRLTVV.